This is a list of T cell receptor beta chains from one sample in a study of read filtering for tumor transcriptome and immune sequencing. MiXCR, run by TCRdb on the reads, gives a single entry per CDR3 protein. The sample consists of tens of thousands of distinct CDR3 sequences, around a fifth of them appearing once. The source material was a population of CD138-negative cells sorted from bone marrow. The source of these receptors is a donor aged 40 or older with multiple myeloma. Both conserved end residues are part of each CDR3. Each record gives: V gene, J gene, clone size, D gene, CDR3 protein. The D gene is left open where the match is weak. Not all rows give a size; the values are once, few, many and, for expanded clones, a class.

TRBV11-2,TRBJ2-1,many,.,CASSPQPIYGQQFNEQFF
TRBV5-1,TRBJ2-2,many,.,CASSRTASPGELFF
TRBV19,TRBJ2-7,.,.,CASSFTGMDEHYF
TRBV6-1,TRBJ2-3,many,TRBD2,CASSELKRGNTDTQYF
TRBV12-3/TRBV12-4,TRBJ2-1,medium-sized,TRBD2,CASSLGTSNNEQFF
TRBV27,TRBJ2-7,.,.,CASSSTGPYEQYF
TRBV5-1,TRBJ2-5,many,TRBD2,CASSARLAGGPETQYF
TRBV28,TRBJ1-4,many,.,CASTPRLGEKLFF
TRBV20-1,TRBJ2-1,many,.,CSARDHEQFF
TRBV24-1,TRBJ2-5,many,TRBD2,CATSEGRLAGGKTQYF
TRBV12-5,TRBJ2-2,few,.,CASAARLNTGELFF
TRBV28,TRBJ2-7,.,TRBD2,CTSRPGGWQQYF
TRBV20-1,TRBJ1-1,many,.,CSARRTVNTEAFF
TRBV7-8,TRBJ2-1,many,.,CASSLFPGGDSYNEQFF
TRBV5-1,TRBJ1-4,.,TRBD1,CASRPGTGNENGIF
TRBV11-2,TRBJ2-7,.,.,CASRRQGLKYEQYF
TRBV3-1,TRBJ2-4,many,.,CASSQGYIQYF
TRBV5-1,TRBJ2-7,many,TRBD1,CASSPGQAITYEQYF
TRBV7-3,TRBJ2-2,.,.,CASSLGQTNTWELFF
TRBV4-2,TRBJ2-3,many,.,CASSQQDGDTDTQYF
TRBV20-1,TRBJ1-3,few,TRBD1,CSAQQGDHGNTIYF
TRBV3-1,TRBJ2-1,many,TRBD2,CASSPDHSGNYNEQFF
TRBV5-1,TRBJ2-2,.,.,CASRGEVDTGELFF
TRBV24-1,TRBJ2-2,many,.,CATSDFEVGELFF
TRBV28,TRBJ1-2,few,.,CASSPGDGPYGYTF
TRBV5-1,TRBJ2-1,many,TRBD2,CASSWGLQNEQFF
TRBV29-1,TRBJ1-4,many,.,CSVGKDGEKLFF
TRBV11-2,TRBJ1-5,many,.,CASSPRQRMGENQPQHF
TRBV27,TRBJ2-7,many,.,CASSLSAGSVGMGQYF
TRBV5-1,TRBJ2-1,.,.,CASSPGRDNERFF
TRBV9,TRBJ2-3,many,TRBD1,CASSLRDSSADTQYF
TRBV4-1,TRBJ2-7,many,TRBD1,CASSPGNRGIYEQYF
TRBV4-1,TRBJ2-1,many,TRBD2,CASSQDSGGSYNEQFF
TRBV20-1,TRBJ2-1,many,.,CSAQGASGNEQFF
TRBV27,TRBJ2-7,many,.,CASSYGSYYEQYF
TRBV10-3,TRBJ2-1,.,.,CAISEGAGLSNEQFF
TRBV20-1,TRBJ1-1,.,.,CSAQSQGKGTEAFF
TRBV29-1,TRBJ1-1,many,.,CSVASPPGGTEAFF
TRBV9,TRBJ1-4,.,.,CASSVESETDLNGKLFF
TRBV1,TRBJ1-3,few,.,CTSSQVVGSGAAFSGNTIYF
TRBV27,TRBJ2-7,many,.,CASSPLGQGGTYEQYF
TRBV7-9,TRBJ2-1,many,.,CASSRVALSSYNEQFF